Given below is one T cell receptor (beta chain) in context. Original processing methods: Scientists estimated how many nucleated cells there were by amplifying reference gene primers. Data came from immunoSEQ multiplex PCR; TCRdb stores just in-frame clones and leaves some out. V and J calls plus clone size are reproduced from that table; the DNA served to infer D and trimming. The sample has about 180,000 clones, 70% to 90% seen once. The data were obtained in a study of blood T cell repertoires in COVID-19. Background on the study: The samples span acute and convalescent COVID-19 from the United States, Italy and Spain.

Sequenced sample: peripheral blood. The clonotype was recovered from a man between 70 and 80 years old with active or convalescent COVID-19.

In DNA, the CDR3 is TGTGCCAGCTCACCCCTGCCTAGCGGGATCGGCAATGAGCAGTTCTTC. This gives the protein CASSPLPSGIGNEQFF. This rearrangement joins TRBV18 to TRBJ2-1; 9 nucleotides align to TRBD2. Per germline, CDR1 KGHSH and CDR2 LQKENI. Trimming removed 3 bases from V and 6 bases from J; junction bases left unmatched: 9. This CDR3 region has 16 residues.